This T cell receptor (beta chain) was obtained from a study of blood T cell repertoires in COVID-19. Adults between roughly 18 and 90 years of age took part from fewer than 30 US areas. In the study's own analysis: It was from reference gene primer amplification that nucleated cell counts were estimated. Generated by immunoSEQ multiplex PCR, the TCRdb table keeps only in-frame clones and is missing some. From that table come the V and J calls and clone size; the DNA was used to work out D and trimming. The table lists hundreds of thousands of clones, over 75% of them singletons. The germline CDR1 and CDR2 sequences are LNHDA and SQIVND (reference sequence). This CDR3 contains 18 residues. Trimming at V came to 5 bases and at J to 2 bases, leaving 12 bases not matched to a gene.

This sequence joins TRBV19 and TRBJ2-1; 10 bases are a match to TRBD2. The receptor comes from a man in his thirties or forties who had recovered from COVID-19. Sequenced input: PBMCs or T cells enriched from blood (not recorded which). This CDR3 reads CASSPSLAGDRPYNEQFF. In nucleotides, the CDR3 is TGTGCCAGTAGTCCGAGTCTAGCGGGAGATCGTCCCTACAATGAGCAGTTCTTC.